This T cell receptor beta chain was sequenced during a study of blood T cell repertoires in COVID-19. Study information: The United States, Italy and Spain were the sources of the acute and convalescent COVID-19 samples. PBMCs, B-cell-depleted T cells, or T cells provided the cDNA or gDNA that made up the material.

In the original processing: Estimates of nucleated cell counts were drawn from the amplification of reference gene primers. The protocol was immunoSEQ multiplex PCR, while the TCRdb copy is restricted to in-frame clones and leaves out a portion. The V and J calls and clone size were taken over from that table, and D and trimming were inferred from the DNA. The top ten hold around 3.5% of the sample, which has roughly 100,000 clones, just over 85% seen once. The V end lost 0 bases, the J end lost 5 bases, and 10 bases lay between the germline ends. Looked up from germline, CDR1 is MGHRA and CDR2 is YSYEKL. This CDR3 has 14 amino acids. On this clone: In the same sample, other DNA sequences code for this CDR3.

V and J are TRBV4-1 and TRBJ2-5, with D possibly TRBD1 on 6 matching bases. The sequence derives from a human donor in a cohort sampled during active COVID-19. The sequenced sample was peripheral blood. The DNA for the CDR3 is TGCGCCAGCAGCCAAGATACAGGGCGGGAGACCCAGTACTTC. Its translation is CASSQDTGRETQYF.